This entry concerns a single TCR beta chain. Antigen: not known. Libraries were prepared by immunoSEQ multiplex PCR; TCRdb keeps only in-frame clonotypes and omits some of them. The table has some 150,000 clones, approximately 89% seen once; the top ten hold 5.2%. The CDR3 contains 13 residues. Deletions cut 4 bases from V and 7 bases from J, with 11 bases between. The germline V gene encodes CDR1 LGHNA and CDR2 YSLEER. These data belong to a study of T cell responses to AZD1222 COVID-19 vaccine. Study results and caveats: Spike-spanning, vaccine-associated CD4 TCRs were dominant at 160-218 and 743-854.

This clonotype originated in an adult in good health. The V call is TRBV4-3, the J call TRBJ2-1; D unclear. Sample: peripheral blood, taken on day 0 of AZD1222 vaccination. CDR3 DNA sequence: TGCGCCAGCAGCCCTTCGGTCGTTAATGAGCAGTTCTTC. Translated, it gives CASSPSVVNEQFF.